This T cell receptor (beta chain) appears in the sequencing data of a study of T cells in Graves' hyperthyroidism and ophthalmopathy. Study-wide context: Before any treatment, at initial diagnosis, peripheral blood was collected.

This clonotype was seen a few times. The antigen remains undetermined. V was shortened by 0 bases and J by 8 bases, with 14 bases between the two germline ends. The CDR3 sequence is 14 residues long. Germline-derived CDR1 and CDR2 are SGHRS and YFSETQ. The CDR3 regions of TCR beta were amplified from RNA transcripts. First-round RT-PCR targeting the TCR CDR3 was performed with the HTBI primer set. TCRdb re-called the multiplex PCR reads through MiXCR, storing one row per CDR3 protein. The sample includes 500,000 to 700,000 distinct CDR3 sequences, roughly a sixth of them seen just once. General observations from the study: Most thyroid clonotypes expanded above 0.001 appeared in blood too.

The source of this sequence is a woman under 30 with Graves' hyperthyroidism. The rearrangement joins TRBV5-1 to TRBJ1-2, with D maybe TRBD1 (5 bases). The sample comprised blood. The CDR3 nucleotides read TGCGCCAGCAGCTTGGTGCAGGGAGAGAACGGCTACACCTTC. Its translation is CASSLVQGENGYTF.